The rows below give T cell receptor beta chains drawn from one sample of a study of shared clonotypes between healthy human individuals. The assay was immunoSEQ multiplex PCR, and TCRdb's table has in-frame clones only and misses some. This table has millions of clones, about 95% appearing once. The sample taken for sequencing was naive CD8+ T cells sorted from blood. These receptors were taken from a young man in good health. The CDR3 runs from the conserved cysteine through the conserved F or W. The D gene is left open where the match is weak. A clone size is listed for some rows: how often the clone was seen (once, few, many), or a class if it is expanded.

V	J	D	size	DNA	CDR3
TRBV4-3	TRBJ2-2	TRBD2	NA	TGCGCCAGGTGGGGGGTCGGCGGGAGATGGGCCGGGGAGCTGTTTTTT	CARWGVGGRWAGELFF
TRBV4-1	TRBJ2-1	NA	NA	TGCGCCAGCAGCCAAGATCGGGGTCTTGAGCAGTTCTTC	CASSQDRGLEQFF
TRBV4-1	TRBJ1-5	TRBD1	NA	TGCGCCAGCAGCCACCGACAGGGGGAACGCAATCAGCCCCAGCATTTT	CASSHRQGERNQPQHF
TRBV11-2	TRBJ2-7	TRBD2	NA	TGTGCCAGCAGCTCACTAGCGGGAGTGGGCTACGAGCAGTACTTC	CASSSLAGVGYEQYF
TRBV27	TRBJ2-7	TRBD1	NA	TGTGCCAGCAGTCCATGGGACAGCTACGAGCAGTACTTC	CASSPWDSYEQYF
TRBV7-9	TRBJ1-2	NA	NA	TGTGCCAGCAGCAGGACAGAGGCAAACCCCTATGGCTACACCTTC	CASSRTEANPYGYTF
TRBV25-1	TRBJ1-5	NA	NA	TGTGCCAGCAGTGAAACCGGGGGGCCTCAGCCCCAGCATTTT	CASSETGGPQPQHF
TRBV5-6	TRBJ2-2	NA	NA	TGTGCCAGCAGCACCCTAGGGCCGAACACCGGGGAGCTGTTTTTT	CASSTLGPNTGELFF
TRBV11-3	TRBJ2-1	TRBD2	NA	TGTGCCAGCAGCTTACTAGCGGGAGGCCTTTCTGAGCAGTTCTTC	CASSLLAGGLSEQFF
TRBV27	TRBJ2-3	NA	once	TGTGCCAGCAGTTTATACGGGAGAAGCACAGATACGCAGTATTTT	CASSLYGRSTDTQYF
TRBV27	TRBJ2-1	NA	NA	TGTGCCAGCAGTTTTTCAGGCAGCAATGAGCAGTTCTTC	CASSFSGSNEQFF
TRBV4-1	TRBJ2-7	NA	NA	TGCGCCAGCAGCGAGGGCGACTCCTACGAGCAGTACTTC	CASSEGDSYEQYF
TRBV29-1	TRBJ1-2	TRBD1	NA	TGCAGCGCTGTGACAGGGGGCCTCTATGGCTACACCTTC	CSAVTGGLYGYTF
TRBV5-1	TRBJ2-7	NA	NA	TGCGCCAGCAGCTTGGCTACAGGGTACTACGAGCAGTACTTC	CASSLATGYYEQYF
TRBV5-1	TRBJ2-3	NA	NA	TGCGCCAGCAGCTTCTTGAGGGGCGGCACAGATACGCAGTATTTT	CASSFLRGGTDTQYF
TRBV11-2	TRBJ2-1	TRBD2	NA	TGTGCCAGCAGCTTATTTCTAGCGGGAGATGGGGATGAGCAGTTCTTC	CASSLFLAGDGDEQFF
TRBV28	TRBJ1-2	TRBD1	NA	TGTGCCAGCATTACTCAGGGGGGTCTATATGGCTACACCTTC	CASITQGGLYGYTF
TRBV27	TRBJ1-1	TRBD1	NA	TGTGCCAGCAGAGCGGACAGGGATCATGAAGCTTTCTTT	CASRADRDHEAFF
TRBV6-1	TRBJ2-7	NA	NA	TGTGCCAGCAGTCCCCGGGCAGGGAGTTACGAGCAGTACTTC	CASSPRAGSYEQYF
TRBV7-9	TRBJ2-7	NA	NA	TGTGCCAGCAGCCCGAGGTACCTCTCCTACGAGCAGTACTTC	CASSPRYLSYEQYF
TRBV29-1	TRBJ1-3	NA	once	TGCAGCGCCGCGACAGGCGAAAGCTCTGGAAACACCATATATTTT	CSAATGESSGNTIYF
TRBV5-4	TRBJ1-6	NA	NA	TGTGCCAGCAGCTTTTCGGCGGGTAAGGGGAGCACTTCACCCCTCCACTTT	CASSFSAGKGSTSPLHF
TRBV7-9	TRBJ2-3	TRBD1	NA	TGTGCCAGCAGCGAGGACAGGGGAAGCGATACGCAGTATTTT	CASSEDRGSDTQYF
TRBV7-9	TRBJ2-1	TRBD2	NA	TGTGCCAGCAGCCCCAACATCTGGACTAGTCCTTACAATGAGCAGTTCTTC	CASSPNIWTSPYNEQFF